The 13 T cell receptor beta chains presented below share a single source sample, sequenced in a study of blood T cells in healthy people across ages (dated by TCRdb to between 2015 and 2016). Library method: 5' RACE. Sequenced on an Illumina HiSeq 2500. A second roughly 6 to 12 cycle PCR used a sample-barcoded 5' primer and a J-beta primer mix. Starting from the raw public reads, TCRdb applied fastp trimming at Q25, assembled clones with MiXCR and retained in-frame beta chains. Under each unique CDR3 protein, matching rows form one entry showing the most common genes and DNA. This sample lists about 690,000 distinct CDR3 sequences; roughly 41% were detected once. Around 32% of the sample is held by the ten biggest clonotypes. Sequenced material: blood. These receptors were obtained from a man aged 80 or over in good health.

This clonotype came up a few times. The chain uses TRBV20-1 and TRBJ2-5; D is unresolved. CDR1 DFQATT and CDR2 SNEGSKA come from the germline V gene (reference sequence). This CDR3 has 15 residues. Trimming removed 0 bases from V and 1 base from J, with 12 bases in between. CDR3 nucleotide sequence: TGCAGTGCTAGAGATGGGCGAACAGCCCAAGAGACCCAGTACTTC. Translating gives CSARDGRTAQETQYF.

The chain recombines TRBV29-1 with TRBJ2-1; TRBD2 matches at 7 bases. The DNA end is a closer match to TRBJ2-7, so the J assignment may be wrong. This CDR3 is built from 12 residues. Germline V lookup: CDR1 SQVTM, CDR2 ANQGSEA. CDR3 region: CSVGKGRDEQYF. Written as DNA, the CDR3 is TGCAGCGTTGGGAAGGGGAGGGATGAGCAGTACTTC.

CDR3 region: CAWSNGGFGYEQYF. The CDR3 nucleotides are TGTGCCTGGAGTAATGGGGGATTCGGGTACGAGCAGTACTTC. This chain connects TRBV30 to TRBJ2-7; D may match TRBD1 or TRBD2 (5 bases each). Trimming removed 2 bases from V and 4 bases from J, with 15 bases in between. This CDR3 spans 14 amino acids. Germline CDR1 is GTSNPN and CDR2 is SVGIG (reference sequence).

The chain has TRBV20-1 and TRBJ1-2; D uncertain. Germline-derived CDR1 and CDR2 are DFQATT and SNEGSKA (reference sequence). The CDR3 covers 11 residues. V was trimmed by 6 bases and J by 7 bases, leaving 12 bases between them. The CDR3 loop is CSAPGRGGYTF. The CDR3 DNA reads TGCAGTGCCCCCGGGCGGGGTGGCTACACCTTC.

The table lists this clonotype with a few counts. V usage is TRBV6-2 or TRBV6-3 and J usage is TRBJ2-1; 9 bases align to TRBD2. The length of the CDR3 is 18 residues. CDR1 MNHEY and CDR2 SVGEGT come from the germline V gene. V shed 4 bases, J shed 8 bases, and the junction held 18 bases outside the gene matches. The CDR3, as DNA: TGTGCCAGCAGTTCCCCATCCGGACTAGCGAGGTCCTTCTATGAGCAGTTCTTC. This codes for CASSSPSGLARSFYEQFF.

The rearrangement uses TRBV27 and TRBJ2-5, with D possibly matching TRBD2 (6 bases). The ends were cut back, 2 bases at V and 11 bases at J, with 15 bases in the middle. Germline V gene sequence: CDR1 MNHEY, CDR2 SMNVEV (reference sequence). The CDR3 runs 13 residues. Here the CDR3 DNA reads TGTGCCAGCAGTTTAACCCAGGGCCGGGAGCAGTACTTC. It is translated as CASSLTQGREQYF.

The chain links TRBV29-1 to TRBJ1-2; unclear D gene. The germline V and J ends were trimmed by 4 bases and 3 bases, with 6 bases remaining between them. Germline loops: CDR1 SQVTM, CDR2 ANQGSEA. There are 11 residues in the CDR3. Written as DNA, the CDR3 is TGCAGCGTTGCGAGGGACTATGGCTACACCTTC. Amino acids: CSVARDYGYTF. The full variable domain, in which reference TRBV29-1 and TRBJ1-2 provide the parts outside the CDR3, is SAVISQKPSRDICQRGTSLTIQCQVDSQVTMMFWYRQQPGQSLTLIATANQGSEATYESGFVIDKFPISRPNLTFSTLTVSNMSPEDSSIYLCSVARDYGYTFGSGTRLTVV.

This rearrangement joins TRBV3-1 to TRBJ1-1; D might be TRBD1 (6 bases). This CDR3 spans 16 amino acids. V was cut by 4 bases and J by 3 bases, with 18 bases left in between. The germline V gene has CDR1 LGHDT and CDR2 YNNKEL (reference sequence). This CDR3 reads CASSPQGGGQDTEAFF. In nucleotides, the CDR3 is TGTGCCAGCAGCCCCCAGGGAGGGGGGCAGGACACTGAAGCTTTCTTT. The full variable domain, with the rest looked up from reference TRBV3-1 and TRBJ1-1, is DTAVSQTPKYLVTQMGNDKSIKCEQNLGHDTMYWYKQDSKKFLKIMFSYNNKELIINETVPNRFSPKSPDKAHLNLHINSLELGDSAVYFCASSPQGGGQDTEAFFGQGTRLTVV.

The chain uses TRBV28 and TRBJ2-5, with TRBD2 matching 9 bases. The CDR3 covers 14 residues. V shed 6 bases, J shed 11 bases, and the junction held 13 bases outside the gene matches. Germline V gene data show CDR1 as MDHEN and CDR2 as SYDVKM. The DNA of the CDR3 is TGTGCCAGCAGGCGGATAGCGGGAGATGCGATGCAGTACTTC. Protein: CASRRIAGDAMQYF.

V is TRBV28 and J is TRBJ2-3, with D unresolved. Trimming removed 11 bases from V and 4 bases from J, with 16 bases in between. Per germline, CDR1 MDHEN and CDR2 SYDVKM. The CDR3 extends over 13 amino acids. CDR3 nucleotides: TGTGCCGTCAGAGACCCTTTGGCAGATACGCAGTATTTT. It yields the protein CAVRDPLADTQYF.

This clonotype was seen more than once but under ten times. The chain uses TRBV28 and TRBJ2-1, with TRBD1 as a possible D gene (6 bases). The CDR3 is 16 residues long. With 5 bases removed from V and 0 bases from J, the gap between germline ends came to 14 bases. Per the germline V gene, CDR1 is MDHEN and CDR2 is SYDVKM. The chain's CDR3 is CASSQWTESSYNEQFF. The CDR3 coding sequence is TGTGCCAGCAGTCAATGGACAGAAAGCTCCTACAATGAGCAGTTCTTC.

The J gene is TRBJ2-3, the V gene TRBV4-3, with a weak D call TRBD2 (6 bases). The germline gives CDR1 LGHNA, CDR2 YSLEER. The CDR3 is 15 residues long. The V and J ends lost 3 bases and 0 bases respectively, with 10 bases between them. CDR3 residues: CASSHRDSSTDTQYF. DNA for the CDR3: TGCGCCAGCAGCCATCGGGACTCGAGCACAGATACGCAGTATTTT.

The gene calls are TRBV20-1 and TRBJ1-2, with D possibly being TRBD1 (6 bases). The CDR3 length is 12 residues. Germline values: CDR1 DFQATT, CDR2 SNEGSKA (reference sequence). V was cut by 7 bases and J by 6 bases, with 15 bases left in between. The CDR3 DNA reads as TGCAGTGTACGACAGGACTCCAATGGCTACACCTTC. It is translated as CSVRQDSNGYTF.